This TCR beta chain came from a study of blood T cells in healthy people across ages (dated by TCRdb to 2014 to 2015). Notes on the research overall: In model experiments, template switching captured about one uniquely barcoded TCR beta cDNA molecule for every two T cells. Age-related changes in TCR beta repertoire diversity were measured in the study by deep sequencing normalized with unique cDNA molecular identifiers. The donors were divided into four age groups: young (average about 15 years), middle-aged (over 35), aged (62) and long-lived (roughly 82). For two donors (one aged 18 to 30 and one aged 80 or older), the study analyzed two additional independent replicas of 1 million unique cDNA reads from the same blood draw.

Systemically healthy Caucasian individuals from Russia, 35 to 50 in total and aged roughly 6 to 95 years, were included as donors. Each donor gave around 9.8 milliliters of peripheral blood, collected into EDTA-treated Vacutainer tubes. Ficoll-Paque density-gradient centrifugation was used to isolate PBMCs, with at least 7 million obtained per sample. Total RNA, at least 5 micrograms per sample, was extracted from PBMCs with Trizol reagent. The percentages of naive CD45RAhigh/CD27high T cells were determined by flow cytometry on a PBMC aliquot from every donor. As concerns this clonotype: The antigen this receptor binds is unknown. No base qualities exist here, and no much larger clone lies one base off it.

The receptor library was made with 5' RACE. The reads were generated on an Illumina HiSeq 2500. The second PCR ran for roughly 6 to 11 cycles and used a J-beta primer mix along with a sample-barcoded 5' primer. A unique molecular identifier was introduced onto each TCR beta cDNA molecule by a template-switch 5' adaptor carrying 12 random nucleotides. Each sample yielded at least 3 million CDR3-containing paired-end reads. First-strand cDNA synthesis was performed from all RNA using the Mint cDNA synthesis kit, with priming by a TRBC-specific oligonucleotide. Following uracil-DNA glycosylase treatment, a first 18-cycle PCR with universal primers M1SS and BC2_uni_R was performed on all cDNA. The paper's processing steps were these. For normalization, 1 million high-quality reads were randomly selected from each sample, with every read carrying a distinct molecular identifier. Reads with shared molecular identifiers were discarded instead of being binned into consensus sequences. MiTCR, set to a Q25 quality threshold and the strictest error-elimination algorithm, was used for CDR3 identification, clonotype clustering and error correction. A nonparametric unseen species model using Euler transformation provided a lower-bound estimate of total TCR beta diversity. The public reads were quality trimmed at Q25 with fastp and then assembled into clones with MiXCR by TCRdb, keeping productive beta chains. Identical CDR3 protein sequences are pooled into one entry, listed with their most common genes and DNA. The V and J calls were not made by the authors but by TCRdb's processing. Recorded for this sample are over 700,000 distinct CDR3 sequences; more than 20% of them occurred a single time. More than 8.5% of the sample is taken by the ten largest.

CDR1 and CDR2 are drawn from the germline V gene: SGHRS, YFSETQ. V sheds 0 bases and J sheds 11 bases, leaving 14 bases between their ends. Inclusive of the bounding cysteine and phenylalanine, the CDR3 is 13 residues long. Only CDR3 DNA remains: 39 bases, in frame from the first base. What the work shows at the level of the full study, not this receptor alone: Observed TCR beta diversity per million T cells fell roughly linearly with age, and a significant reduction was already apparent by age about 38. Because profiling used bulk unsorted PBMCs, naive and antigen-experienced compartments could not be compared conclusively. The percentage of naive T cells measured by flow cytometry correlated strongly with observed TCR beta diversity. Donor CMV infection status was unknown, potentially confounding age-related changes in expanded clonotypes. Estimates of total diversity based on one million sequenced T cells were regarded as lower bounds and as underestimates. The long-lived group showed more naive CD4+ T cells, fewer expanded clones and increased TCR diversity than the aged group, suggesting age selection.

These data were also reused for a study on T cells of mothers and their children. That second report states: The donors were nine systemically healthy Caucasian individuals, made up of three mothers and their six children. cDNA synthesis used all of the extracted RNA, with 1.5 ug of RNA in each 15 ul reaction. In the second PCR, sample barcodes and 2-4 random nucleotides were introduced via the M1S primer. Over 8.5 million TCR beta CDR3 reads came from each mother, compared with millions of reads from each child. TCR recombination output is similarly shaped by thymic selection in related and unrelated pairs, with a minor effect exerted by inherited differences. Normalized repertoire overlap was always slightly but never significantly higher in related than unrelated mother-child pairs. With a sensitivity of approximately 100 clones per million clonotypes, no persistent microchimeric T cell clones were detected. The study used deep NGS to compare TCR beta repertoires of mothers and children, seeking features distinguishing related mother-child pairs from unrelated individuals. The mean age was around 42 +/- 4 years for the mothers and roughly 10 +/- 4 years for the children. After adapter ligation was performed with NEBNext reagents, the libraries were sequenced on an Illumina HiSeq 2000 with 100+100 nt paired-end reads. To prevent cross-contamination, the mother and child libraries were prepared a month apart and were sequenced in separate runs. Each donor had between 500,000 and 2,000,000 distinct TCR beta clonotypes identified. Naive TCR beta clonotypes were estimated from low-frequency clonotypes matched to each donor's FACS-determined naive share, without sorting.

The sequenced material came from blood. The chain uses TRBV5-1 and TRBJ2-5, with TRBD2 as a weak D call on 6 bases. The sequence was obtained from a boy younger than 18 in good health. DNA sequence: TGCGCCAGCAGCTTGGGGACTACGGGTTCACAGTACTTC. This sequence encodes CASSLGTTGSQYF.